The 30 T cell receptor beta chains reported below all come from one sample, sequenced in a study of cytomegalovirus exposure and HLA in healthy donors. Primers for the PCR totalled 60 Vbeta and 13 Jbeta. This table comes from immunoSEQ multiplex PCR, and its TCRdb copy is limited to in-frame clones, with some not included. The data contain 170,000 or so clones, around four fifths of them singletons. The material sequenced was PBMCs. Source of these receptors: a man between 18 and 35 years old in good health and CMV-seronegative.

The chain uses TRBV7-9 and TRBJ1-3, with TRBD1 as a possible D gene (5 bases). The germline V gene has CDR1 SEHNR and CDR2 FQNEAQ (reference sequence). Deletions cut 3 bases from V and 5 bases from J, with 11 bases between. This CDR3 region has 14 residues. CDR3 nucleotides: TGTGCCAGCAGCTTGGACGACAGTAGAAACACCATATATTTT. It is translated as CASSLDDSRNTIYF.

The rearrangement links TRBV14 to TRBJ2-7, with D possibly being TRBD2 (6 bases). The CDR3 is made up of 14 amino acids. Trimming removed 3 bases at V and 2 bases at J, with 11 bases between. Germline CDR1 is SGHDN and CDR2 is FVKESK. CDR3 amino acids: CASSQDGGTYEQYF. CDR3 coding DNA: TGTGCCAGCAGCCAGGACGGAGGGACCTACGAGCAGTACTTC. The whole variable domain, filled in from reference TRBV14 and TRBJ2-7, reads EAGVTQFPSHSVIEKGQTVTLRCDPISGHDNLYWYRRVMGKEIKFLLHFVKESKQDESGMPNNRFLAERTGGTYSTLKVQPAELEDSGVYFCASSQDGGTYEQYFGPGTRLTVT.

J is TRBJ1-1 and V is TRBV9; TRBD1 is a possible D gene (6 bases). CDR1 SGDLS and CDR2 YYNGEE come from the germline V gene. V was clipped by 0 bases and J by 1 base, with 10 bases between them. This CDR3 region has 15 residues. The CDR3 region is CASSVGVGGNTEAFF. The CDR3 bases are TGTGCCAGCAGCGTAGGGGTAGGGGGGAACACTGAAGCTTTCTTT.

The CDR3 nucleotides read TGCGCCAGCAGCCAAGAAACAGGGGGGTACAATGAGCAGTTCTTC. Its translation is CASSQETGGYNEQFF. The rearrangement links TRBV4-1 to TRBJ2-1, with 8 bases lining up with TRBD1. CDR1 is MGHRA, CDR2 YSYEKL, per germline. The CDR3 totals 15 residues. Trimming cost V 0 bases and J 4 bases; bases outside gene matches: 2.

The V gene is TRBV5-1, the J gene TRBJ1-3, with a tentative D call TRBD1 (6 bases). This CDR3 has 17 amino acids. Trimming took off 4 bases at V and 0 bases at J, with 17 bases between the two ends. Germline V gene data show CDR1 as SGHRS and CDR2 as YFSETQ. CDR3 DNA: TGCGCCAGCAGCCCGGGGGGGGCAGGAGACTCTGGAAACACCATATATTTT. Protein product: CASSPGGAGDSGNTIYF.

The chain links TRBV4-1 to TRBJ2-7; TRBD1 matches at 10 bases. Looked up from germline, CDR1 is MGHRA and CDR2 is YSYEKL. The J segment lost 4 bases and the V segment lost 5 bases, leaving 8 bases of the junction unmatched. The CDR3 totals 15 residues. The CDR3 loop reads CASSSVGTGAYEQYF. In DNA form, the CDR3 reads TGCGCCAGCAGCTCAGTAGGGACAGGGGCGTACGAGCAGTACTTC.

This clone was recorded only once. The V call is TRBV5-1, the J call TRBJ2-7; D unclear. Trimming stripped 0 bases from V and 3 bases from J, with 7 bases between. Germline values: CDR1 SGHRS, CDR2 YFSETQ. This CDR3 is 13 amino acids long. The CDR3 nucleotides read TGCGCCAGCAGCTTGGCCCTCGGCTACGAGCAGTACTTC. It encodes CASSLALGYEQYF.

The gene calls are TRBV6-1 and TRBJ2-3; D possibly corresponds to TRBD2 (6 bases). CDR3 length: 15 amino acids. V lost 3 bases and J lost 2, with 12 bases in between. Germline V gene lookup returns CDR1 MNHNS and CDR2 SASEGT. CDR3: CASSEMEGFTDTQYF. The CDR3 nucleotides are TGTGCCAGCAGTGAGATGGAGGGATTCACAGATACGCAGTATTTT.

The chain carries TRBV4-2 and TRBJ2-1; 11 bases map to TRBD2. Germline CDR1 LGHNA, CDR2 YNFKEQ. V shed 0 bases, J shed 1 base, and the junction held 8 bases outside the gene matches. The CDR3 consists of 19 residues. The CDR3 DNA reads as TGTGCCAGCAGCCAAGAGTATAGCGGGAGGGCCTATTCCTACAATGAGCAGTTCTTC. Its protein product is CASSQEYSGRAYSYNEQFF.

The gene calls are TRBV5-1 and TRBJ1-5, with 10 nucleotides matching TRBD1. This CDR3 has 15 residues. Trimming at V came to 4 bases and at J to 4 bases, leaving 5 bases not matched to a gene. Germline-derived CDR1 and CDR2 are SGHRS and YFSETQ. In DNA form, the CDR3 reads TGCGCCAGCAGCGCCGGGACAGGGGTGAATCAGCCCCAGCATTTT. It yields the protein CASSAGTGVNQPQHF. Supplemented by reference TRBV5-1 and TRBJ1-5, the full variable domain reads KAGVTQTPRYLIKTRGQQVTLSCSPISGHRSVSWYQQTPGQGLQFLFEYFSETQRNKGNFPGRFSGRQFSNSRSEMNVSTLELGDSALYLCASSAGTGVNQPQHFGDGTRLSIL.

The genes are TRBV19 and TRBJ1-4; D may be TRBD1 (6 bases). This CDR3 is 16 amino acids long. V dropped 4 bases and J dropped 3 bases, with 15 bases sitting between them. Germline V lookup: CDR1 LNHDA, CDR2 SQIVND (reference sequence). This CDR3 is CASSTRPKGANEKLFF. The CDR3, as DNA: TGTGCCAGTAGTACCCGCCCGAAGGGGGCTAATGAAAAACTGTTTTTT.

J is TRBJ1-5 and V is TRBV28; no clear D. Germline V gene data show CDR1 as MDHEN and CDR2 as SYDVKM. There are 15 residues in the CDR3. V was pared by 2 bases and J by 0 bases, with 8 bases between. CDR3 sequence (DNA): TGTGCCAGCAGTTTAACAGACTATAGCAATCAGCCCCAGCATTTT. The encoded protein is CASSLTDYSNQPQHF.

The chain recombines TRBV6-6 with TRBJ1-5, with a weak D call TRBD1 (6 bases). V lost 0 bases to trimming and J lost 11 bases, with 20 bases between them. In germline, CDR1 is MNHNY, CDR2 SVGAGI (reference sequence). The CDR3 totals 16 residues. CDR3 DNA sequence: TGTGCCAGCAGTTACTCGGTCGTGGACAGTCAATCGGCCCAGCATTTT. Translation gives CASSYSVVDSQSAQHF.

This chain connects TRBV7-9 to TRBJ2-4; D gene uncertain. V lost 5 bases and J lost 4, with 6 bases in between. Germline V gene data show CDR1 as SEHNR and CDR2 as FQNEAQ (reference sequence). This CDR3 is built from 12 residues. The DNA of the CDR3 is TGTGCCAGCAGCACCCGGAAAAACATTCAGTACTTC. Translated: CASSTRKNIQYF.

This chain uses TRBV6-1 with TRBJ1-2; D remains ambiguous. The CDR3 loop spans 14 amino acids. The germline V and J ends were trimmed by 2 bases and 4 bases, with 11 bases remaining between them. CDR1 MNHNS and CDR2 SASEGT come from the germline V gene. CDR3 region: CASSELLRGYGYTF. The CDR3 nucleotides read TGTGCCAGCAGTGAACTCCTACGAGGCTATGGCTACACCTTC.

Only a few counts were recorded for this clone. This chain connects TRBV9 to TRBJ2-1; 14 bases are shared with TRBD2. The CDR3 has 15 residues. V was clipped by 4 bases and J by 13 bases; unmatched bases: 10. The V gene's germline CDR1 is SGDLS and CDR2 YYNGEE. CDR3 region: CASSLGGLAGASQFF. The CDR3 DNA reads TGTGCCAGCAGCCTTGGGGGACTAGCGGGAGCAAGTCAGTTCTTC.

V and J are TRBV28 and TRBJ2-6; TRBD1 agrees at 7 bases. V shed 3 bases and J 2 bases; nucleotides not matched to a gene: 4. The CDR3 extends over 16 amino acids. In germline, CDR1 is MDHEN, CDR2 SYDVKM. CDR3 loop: CASSFGTGAGANVLTF. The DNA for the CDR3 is TGTGCCAGCAGTTTCGGAACAGGGGCTGGGGCCAACGTCCTGACTTTC.

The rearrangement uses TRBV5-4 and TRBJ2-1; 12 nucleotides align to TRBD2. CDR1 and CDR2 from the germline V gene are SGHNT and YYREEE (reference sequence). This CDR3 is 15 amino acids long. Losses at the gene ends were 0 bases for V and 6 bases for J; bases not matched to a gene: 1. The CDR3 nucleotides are TGTGCCAGCAGCTTGGCTAGCGGGGGGGGCAATGAGCAGTTCTTC. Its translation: CASSLASGGGNEQFF.

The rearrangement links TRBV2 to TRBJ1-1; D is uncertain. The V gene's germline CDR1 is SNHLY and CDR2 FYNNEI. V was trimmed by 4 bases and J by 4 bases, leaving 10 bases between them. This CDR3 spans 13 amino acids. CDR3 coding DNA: TGTGCCAGCAGTGTAGGCGGTGTCACTGAAGCTTTCTTT. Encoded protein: CASSVGGVTEAFF.

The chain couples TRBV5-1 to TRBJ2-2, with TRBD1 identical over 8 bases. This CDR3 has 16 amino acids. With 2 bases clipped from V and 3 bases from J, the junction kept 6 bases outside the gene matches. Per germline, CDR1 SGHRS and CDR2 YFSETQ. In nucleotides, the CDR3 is TGCGCCAGCAGCTTCCGGGGACAGGATCACACCGGGGAGCTGTTTTTT. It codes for CASSFRGQDHTGELFF.

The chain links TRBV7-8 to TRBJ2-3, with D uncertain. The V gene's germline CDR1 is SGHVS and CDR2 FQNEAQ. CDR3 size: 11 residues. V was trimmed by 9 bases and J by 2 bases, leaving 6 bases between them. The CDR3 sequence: CASCNTDTQYF. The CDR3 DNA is TGTGCCAGTTGTAACACAGATACGCAGTATTTT.

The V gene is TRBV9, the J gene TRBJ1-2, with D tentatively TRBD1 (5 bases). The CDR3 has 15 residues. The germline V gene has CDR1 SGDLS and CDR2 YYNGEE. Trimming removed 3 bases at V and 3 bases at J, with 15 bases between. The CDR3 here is CASSAGRGADYGYTF. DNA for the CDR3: TGTGCCAGCAGCGCCGGGCGGGGCGCGGACTATGGCTACACCTTC.

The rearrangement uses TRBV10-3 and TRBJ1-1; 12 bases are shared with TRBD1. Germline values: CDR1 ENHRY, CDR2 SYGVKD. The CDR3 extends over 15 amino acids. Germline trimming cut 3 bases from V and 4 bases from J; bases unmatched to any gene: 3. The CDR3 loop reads CAISERDRGLTEAFF. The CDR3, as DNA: TGTGCCATCAGTGAAAGGGACAGGGGGCTCACTGAAGCTTTCTTT.

The CDR3 protein is CASSPGLAGTSTDTQYF. The CDR3 nucleotides are TGTGCCAGCTCGCCGGGACTAGCGGGTACTAGCACAGATACGCAGTATTTT. V usage is TRBV18 and J usage is TRBJ2-3, with 12 bases that match TRBD2. The ends lost 6 bases at V and 0 bases at J; junction bases unmatched: 7. Germline lookup yields CDR1 KGHSH and CDR2 LQKENI. CDR3 length: 17 amino acids.

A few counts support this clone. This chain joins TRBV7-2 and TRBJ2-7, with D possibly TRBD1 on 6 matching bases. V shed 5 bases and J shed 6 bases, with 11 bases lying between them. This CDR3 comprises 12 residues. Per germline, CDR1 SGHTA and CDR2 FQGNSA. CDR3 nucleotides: TGTGCCAGCAGCAAGACAGGTTCCGAGCAGTACTTC. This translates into CASSKTGSEQYF.

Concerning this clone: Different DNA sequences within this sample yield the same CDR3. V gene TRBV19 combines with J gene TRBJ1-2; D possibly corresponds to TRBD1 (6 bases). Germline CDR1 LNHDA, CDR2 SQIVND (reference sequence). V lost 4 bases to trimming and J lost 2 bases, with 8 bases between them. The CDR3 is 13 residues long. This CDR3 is CASSTGQNYGYTF. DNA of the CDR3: TGTGCCAGTAGTACCGGACAGAACTATGGCTACACCTTC.

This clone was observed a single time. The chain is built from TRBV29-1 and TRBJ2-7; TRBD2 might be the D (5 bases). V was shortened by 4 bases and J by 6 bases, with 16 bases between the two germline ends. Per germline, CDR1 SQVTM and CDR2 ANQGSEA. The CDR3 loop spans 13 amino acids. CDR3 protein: CSVGGLARVEQYF. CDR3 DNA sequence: TGCAGCGTTGGTGGGCTAGCAAGGGTCGAGCAGTACTTC.

The CDR3 DNA sequence: TGTGCCAGCAGCTTACCTAAAACAGGGGATCCCTCCTACGAGCAGTACTTC. Translated, it gives CASSLPKTGDPSYEQYF. The gene calls are TRBV7-9 and TRBJ2-7; 7 nucleotides agree with TRBD1. Germline V gene data show CDR1 as SEHNR and CDR2 as FQNEAQ (reference sequence). V shed 2 bases and J 0 bases; nucleotides not matched to a gene: 10. The CDR3 length is 17 residues.

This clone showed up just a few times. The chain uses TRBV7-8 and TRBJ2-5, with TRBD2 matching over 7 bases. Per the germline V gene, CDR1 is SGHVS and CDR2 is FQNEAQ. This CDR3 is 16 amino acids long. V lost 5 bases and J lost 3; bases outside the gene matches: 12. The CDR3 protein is CASSLSHGGGKETQYF. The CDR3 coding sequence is TGTGCCAGCAGCCTAAGTCATGGGGGGGGAAAAGAGACCCAGTACTTC.

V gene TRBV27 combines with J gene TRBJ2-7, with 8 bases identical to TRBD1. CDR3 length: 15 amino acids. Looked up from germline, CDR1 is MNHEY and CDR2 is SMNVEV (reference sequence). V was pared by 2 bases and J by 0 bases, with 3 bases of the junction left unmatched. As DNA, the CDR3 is TGTGCCAGCAGTTTAATACAGGGGGGCTCCTACGAGCAGTACTTC. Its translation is CASSLIQGGSYEQYF.